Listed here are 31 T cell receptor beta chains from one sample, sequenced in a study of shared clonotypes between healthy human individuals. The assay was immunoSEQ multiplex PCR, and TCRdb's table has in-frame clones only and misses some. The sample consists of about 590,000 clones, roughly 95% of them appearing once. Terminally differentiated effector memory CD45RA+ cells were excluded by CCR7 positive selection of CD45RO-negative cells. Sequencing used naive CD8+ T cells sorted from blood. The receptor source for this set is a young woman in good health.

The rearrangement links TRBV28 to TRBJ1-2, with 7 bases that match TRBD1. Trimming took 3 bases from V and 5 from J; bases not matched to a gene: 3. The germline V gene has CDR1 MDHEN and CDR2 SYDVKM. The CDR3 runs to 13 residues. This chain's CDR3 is CASSFSTGYGYTF. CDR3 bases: TGTGCCAGCAGTTTTTCGACAGGGTATGGCTACACCTTC.

In nucleotides, the CDR3 is TGTGCCAGCAGAGAAAGCGGGAGGGCCGGTTATGAGCAGTTCTTC. Translating gives CASRESGRAGYEQFF. J is TRBJ2-1 and V is TRBV27; 10 nucleotides agree with TRBD2. Germline V CDR1 and CDR2: MNHEY, SMNVEV (reference sequence). CDR3 length: 15 amino acids. V lost 6 bases, J lost 8 bases, and 10 bases stayed unmatched.

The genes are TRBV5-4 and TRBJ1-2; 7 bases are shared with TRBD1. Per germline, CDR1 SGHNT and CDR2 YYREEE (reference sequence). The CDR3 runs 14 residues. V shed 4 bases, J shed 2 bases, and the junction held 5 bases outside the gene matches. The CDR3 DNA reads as TGTGCCAGCAGCCACAGGGGCGGGAACTATGGCTACACCTTC. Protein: CASSHRGGNYGYTF.

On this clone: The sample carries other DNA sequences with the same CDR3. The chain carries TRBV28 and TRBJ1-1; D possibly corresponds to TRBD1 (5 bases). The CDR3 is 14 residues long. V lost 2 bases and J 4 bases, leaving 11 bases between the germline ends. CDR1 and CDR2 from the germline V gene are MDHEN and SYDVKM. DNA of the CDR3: TGTGCCAGCAGTTTAGGGCAGGGATCCACTGAAGCTTTCTTT. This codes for CASSLGQGSTEAFF. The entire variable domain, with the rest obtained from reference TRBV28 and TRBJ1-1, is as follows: DVKVTQSSRYLVKRTGEKVFLECVQDMDHENMFWYRQDPGLGLRLIYFSYDVKMKEKGDIPEGYSVSREKKERFSLILESASTNQTSMYLCASSLGQGSTEAFFGQGTRLTVV.

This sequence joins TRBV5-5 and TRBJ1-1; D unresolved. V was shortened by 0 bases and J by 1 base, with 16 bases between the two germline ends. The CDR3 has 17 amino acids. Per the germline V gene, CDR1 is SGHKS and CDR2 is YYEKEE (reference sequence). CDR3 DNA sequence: TGTGCCAGCAGCTTGGAAATGGTGATCGATCCGAACACTGAAGCTTTCTTT. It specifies CASSLEMVIDPNTEAFF.

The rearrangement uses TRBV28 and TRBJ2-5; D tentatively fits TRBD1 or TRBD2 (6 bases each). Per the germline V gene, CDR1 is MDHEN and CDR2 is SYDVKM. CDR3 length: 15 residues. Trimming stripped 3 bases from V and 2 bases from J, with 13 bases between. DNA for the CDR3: TGTGCCAGCAGTTTCTCCGGGGGCCTACAAGAGACCCAGTACTTC. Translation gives CASSFSGGLQETQYF. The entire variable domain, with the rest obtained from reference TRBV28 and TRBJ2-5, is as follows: DVKVTQSSRYLVKRTGEKVFLECVQDMDHENMFWYRQDPGLGLRLIYFSYDVKMKEKGDIPEGYSVSREKKERFSLILESASTNQTSMYLCASSFSGGLQETQYFGPGTRLLVL.

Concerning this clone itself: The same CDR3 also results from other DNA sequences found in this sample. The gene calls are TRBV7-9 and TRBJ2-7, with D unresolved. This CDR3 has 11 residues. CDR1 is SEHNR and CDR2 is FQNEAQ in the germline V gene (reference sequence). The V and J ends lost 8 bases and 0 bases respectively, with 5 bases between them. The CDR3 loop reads CASGLSYEQYF. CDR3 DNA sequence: TGTGCCAGCGGTCTCTCCTACGAGCAGTACTTC.

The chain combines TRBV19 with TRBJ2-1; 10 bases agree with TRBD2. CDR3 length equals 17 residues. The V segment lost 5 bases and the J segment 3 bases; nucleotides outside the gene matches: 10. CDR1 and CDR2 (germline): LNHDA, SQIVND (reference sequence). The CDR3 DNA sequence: TGTGCCAGTAGTGCCGCCCACCGACTAGCGGGCTACAATGAGCAGTTCTTC. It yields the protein CASSAAHRLAGYNEQFF. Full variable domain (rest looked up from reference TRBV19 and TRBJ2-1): DGGITQSPKYLFRKEGQNVTLSCEQNLNHDAMYWYRQDPGQGLRLIYYSQIVNDFQKGDIAEGYSVSREKKESFPLTVTSAQKNPTAFYLCASSAAHRLAGYNEQFFGPGTRLTVL.

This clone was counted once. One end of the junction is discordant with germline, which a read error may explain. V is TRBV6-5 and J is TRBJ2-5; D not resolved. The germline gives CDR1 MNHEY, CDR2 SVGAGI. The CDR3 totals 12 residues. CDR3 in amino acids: CAISSGEETQYF. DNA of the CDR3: TGTGCCATCAGTTCCGGAGAGGAGACCCAGTACTTC.

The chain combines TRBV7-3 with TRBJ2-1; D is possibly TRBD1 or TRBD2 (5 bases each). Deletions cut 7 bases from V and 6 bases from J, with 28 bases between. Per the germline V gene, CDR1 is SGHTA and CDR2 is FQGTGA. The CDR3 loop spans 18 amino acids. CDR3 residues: CASTLPHRWASGRNEQFF. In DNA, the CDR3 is TGTGCCAGCACCCTCCCCCACCGTTGGGCCTCGGGGCGCAATGAGCAGTTCTTC.

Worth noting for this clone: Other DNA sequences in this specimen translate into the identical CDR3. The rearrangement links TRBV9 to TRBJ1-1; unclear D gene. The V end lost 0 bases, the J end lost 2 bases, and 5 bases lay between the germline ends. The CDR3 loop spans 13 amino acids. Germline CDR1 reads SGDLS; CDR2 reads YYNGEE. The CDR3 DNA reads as TGTGCCAGCAGCGTAGGTCCCAACACTGAAGCTTTCTTT. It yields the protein CASSVGPNTEAFF.

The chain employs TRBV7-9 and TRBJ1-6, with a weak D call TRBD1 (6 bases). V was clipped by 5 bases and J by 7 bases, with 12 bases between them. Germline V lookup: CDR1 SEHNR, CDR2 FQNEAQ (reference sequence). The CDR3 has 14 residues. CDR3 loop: CASSVRDTNSPLHF. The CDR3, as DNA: TGTGCCAGCAGCGTCCGGGACACAAATTCACCCCTCCACTTT.

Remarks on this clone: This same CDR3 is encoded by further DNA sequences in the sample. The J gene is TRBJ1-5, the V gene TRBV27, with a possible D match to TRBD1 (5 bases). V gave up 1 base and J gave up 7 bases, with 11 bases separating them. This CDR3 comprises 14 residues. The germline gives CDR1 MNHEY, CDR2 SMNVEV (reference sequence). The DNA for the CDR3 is TGTGCCAGCAGTTTATTAGGGGAGGGGCAGCCCCAGCATTTT. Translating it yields CASSLLGEGQPQHF.

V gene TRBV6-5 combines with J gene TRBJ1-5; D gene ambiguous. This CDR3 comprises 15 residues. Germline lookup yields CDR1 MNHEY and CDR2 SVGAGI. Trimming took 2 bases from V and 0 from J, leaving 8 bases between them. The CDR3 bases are TGTGCCAGCAGTTACCGCTGGGATAGCAATCAGCCCCAGCATTTT. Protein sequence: CASSYRWDSNQPQHF.

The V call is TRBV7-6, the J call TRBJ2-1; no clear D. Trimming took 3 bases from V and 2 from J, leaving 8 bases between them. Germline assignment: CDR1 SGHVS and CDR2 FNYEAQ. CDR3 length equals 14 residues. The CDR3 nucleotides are TGTGCCAGCAGCTTTCCCCCCCCCTACAATGAGCAGTTCTTC. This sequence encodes CASSFPPPYNEQFF.

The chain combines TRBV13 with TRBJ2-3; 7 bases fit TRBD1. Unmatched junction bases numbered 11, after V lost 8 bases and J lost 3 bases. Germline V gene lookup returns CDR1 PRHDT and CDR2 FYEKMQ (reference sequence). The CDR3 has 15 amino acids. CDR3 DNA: TGTGCCAGCGCCACTACAGGGGAAAGAACAGATACGCAGTATTTT. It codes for CASATTGERTDTQYF.

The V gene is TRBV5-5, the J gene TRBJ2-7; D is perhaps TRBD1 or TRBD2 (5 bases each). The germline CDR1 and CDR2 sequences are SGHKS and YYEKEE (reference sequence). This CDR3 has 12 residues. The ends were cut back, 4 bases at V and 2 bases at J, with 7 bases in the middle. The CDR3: CASSMGPYEQYF. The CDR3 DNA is TGTGCCAGCAGCATGGGACCCTACGAGCAGTACTTC.

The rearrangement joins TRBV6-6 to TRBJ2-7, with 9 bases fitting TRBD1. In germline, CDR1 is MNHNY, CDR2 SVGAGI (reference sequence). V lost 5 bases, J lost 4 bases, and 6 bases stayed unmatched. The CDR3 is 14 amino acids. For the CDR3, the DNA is TGTGCCAGCAGTGACTGGGACAGGGAATACGAGCAGTACTTC. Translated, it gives CASSDWDREYEQYF.

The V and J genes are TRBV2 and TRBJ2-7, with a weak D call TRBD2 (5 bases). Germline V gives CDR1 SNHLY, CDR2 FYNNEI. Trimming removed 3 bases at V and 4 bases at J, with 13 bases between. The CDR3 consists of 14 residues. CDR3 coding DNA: TGTGCCAGCAGTGACCCCGGGGTCAGGTACGAGCAGTACTTC. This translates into CASSDPGVRYEQYF. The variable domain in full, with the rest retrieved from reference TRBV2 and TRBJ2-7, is EPEVTQTPSHQVTQMGQEVILRCVPISNHLYFYWYRQILGQKVEFLVSFYNNEISEKSEIFDDQFSVERPDGSNFTLKIRSTKLEDSAMYFCASSDPGVRYEQYFGPGTRLTVT.

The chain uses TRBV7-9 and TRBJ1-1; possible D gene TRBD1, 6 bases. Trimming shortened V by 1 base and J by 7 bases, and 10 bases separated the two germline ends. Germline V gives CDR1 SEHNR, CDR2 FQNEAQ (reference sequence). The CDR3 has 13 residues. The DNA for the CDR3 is TGTGCCAGCAGCTTAGTTGGACAGCTTGAAGCTTTCTTT. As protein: CASSLVGQLEAFF.

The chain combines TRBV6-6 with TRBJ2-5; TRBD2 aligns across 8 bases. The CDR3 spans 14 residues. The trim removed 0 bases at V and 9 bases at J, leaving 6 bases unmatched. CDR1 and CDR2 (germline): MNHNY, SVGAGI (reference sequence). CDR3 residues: CASSYSQAGAAQYF. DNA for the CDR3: TGTGCCAGCAGTTACTCGCAAGCGGGGGCGGCCCAGTACTTC.

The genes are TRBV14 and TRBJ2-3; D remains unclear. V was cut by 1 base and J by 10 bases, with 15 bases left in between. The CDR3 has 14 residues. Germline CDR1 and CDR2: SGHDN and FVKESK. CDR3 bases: TGTGCCAGCAGCCAAGGTTGGCTGGGTTCTCCGCAGTATTTT. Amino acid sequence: CASSQGWLGSPQYF.

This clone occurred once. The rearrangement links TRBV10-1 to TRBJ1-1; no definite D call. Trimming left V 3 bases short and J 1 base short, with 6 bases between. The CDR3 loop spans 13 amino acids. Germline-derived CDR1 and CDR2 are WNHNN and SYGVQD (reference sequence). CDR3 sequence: CASSDSQNTEAFF. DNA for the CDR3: TGCGCCAGCAGTGACAGCCAGAACACTGAAGCTTTCTTT.

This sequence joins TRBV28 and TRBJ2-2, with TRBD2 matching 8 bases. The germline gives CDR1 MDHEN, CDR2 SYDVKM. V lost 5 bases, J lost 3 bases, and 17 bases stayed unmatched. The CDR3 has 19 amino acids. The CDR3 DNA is TGTGCCAGCAGTACCCTGACTCCATCTAGCGGGCTCTACACCGGGGAGCTGTTTTTT. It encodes CASSTLTPSSGLYTGELFF.

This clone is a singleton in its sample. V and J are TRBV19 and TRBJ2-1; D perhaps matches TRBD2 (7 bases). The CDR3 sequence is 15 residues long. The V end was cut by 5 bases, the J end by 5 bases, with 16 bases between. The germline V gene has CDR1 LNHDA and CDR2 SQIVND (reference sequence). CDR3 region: CASSFGLGQHNEQFF. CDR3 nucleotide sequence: TGTGCCAGTAGTTTTGGACTAGGACAGCACAATGAGCAGTTCTTC.

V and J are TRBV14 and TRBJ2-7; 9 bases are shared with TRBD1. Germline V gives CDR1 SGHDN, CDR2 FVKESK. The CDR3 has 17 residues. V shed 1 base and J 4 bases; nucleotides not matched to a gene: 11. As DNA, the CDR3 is TGTGCCAGCAGCCAAGCCCCGGGACAGGGATTCGTTTACGAGCAGTACTTC. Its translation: CASSQAPGQGFVYEQYF.

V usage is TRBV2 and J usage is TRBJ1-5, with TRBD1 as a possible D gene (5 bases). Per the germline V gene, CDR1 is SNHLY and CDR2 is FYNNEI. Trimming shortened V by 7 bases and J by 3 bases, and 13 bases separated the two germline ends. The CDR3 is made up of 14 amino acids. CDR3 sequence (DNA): TGTGCCAGCACGGAGGGGTATAACAATCAGCCCCAGCATTTT. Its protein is CASTEGYNNQPQHF.

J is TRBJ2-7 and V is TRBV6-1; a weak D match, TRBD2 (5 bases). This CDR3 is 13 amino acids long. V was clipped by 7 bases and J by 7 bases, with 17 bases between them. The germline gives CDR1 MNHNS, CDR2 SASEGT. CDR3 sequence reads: CASNPGQAEEQYF. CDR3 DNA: TGTGCCAGCAACCCGGGCCAAGCGGAAGAGCAGTACTTC.

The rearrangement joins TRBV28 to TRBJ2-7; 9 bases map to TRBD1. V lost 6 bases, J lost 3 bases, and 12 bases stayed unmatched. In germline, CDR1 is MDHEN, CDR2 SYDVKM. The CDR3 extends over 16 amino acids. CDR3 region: CASSYNRDRVNYEQYF. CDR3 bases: TGTGCCAGCAGCTACAACCGGGACAGGGTAAACTACGAGCAGTACTTC.

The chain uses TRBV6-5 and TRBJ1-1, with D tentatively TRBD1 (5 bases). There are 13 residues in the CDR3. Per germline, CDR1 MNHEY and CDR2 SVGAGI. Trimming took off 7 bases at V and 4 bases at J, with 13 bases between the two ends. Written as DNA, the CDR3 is TGTGCCAGCAAAACGGGGGGTAGCACTGAAGCTTTCTTT. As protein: CASKTGGSTEAFF.

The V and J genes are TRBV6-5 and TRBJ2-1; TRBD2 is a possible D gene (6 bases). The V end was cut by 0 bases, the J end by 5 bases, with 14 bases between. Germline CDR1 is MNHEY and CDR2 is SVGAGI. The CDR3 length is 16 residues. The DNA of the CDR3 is TGTGCCAGCAGTTACTCGAGAGGGGAGGTCAACAATGAGCAGTTCTTC. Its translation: CASSYSRGEVNNEQFF.